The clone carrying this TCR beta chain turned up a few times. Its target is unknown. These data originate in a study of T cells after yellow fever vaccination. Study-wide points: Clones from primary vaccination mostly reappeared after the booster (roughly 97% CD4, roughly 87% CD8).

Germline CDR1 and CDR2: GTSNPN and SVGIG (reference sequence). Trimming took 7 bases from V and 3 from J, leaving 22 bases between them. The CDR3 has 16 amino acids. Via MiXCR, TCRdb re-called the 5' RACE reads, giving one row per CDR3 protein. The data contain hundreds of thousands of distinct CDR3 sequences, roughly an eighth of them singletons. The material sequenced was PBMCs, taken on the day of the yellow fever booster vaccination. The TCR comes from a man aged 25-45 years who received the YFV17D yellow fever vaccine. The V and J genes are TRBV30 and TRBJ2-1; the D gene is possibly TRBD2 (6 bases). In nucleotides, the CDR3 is TGTGCCTATGACGGGAGTTACCGGAGGGGCTACAATGAGCAGTTCTTC. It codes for CAYDGSYRRGYNEQFF. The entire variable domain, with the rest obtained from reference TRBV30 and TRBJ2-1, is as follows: SQTIHQWPATLVQPVGSPLSLECTVEGTSNPNLYWYRQAAGRGLQLLFYSVGIGQISSEVPQNLSASRPQDRQFILSSKKLLLSDSGFYLCAYDGSYRRGYNEQFFGPGTRLTVL.